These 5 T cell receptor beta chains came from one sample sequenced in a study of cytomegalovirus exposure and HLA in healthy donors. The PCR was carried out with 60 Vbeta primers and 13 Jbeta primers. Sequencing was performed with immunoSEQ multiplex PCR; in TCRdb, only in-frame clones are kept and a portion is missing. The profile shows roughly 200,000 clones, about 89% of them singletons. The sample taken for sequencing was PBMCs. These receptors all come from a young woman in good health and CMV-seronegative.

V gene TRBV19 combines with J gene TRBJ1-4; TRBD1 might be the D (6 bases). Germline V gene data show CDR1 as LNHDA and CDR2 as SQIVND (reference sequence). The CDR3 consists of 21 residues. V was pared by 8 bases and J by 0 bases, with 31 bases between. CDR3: CASRRTGNRFLTGATNEKLFF. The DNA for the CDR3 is TGTGCCAGTCGGCGAACAGGGAATCGGTTCTTGACCGGCGCAACTAATGAAAAACTGTTTTTT.

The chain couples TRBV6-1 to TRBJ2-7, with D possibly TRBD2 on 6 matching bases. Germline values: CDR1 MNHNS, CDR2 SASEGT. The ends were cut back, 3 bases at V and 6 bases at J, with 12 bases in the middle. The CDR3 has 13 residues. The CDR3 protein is CASSEGRSSEQYF. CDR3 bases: TGTGCCAGCAGTGAGGGGAGGAGTAGCGAGCAGTACTTC.

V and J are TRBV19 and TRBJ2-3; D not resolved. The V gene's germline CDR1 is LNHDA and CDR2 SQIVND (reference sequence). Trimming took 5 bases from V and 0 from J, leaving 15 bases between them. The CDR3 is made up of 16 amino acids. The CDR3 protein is CASSPTPRASTDTQYF. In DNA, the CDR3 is TGTGCCAGTAGTCCAACCCCTCGTGCGAGCACAGATACGCAGTATTTT.

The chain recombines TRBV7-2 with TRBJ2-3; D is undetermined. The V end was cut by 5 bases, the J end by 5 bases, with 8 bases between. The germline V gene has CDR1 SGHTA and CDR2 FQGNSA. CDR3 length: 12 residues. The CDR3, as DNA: TGTGCCAGCAGCAGAGGAGTAGATACGCAGTATTTT. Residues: CASSRGVDTQYF.

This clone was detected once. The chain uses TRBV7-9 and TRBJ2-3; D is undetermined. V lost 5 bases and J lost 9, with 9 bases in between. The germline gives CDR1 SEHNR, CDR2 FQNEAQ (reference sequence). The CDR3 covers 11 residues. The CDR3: CASSLRGTQYF. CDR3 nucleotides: TGTGCCAGCAGCCTCCGAGGCACGCAGTATTTT.